This entry features one T cell receptor (beta chain) sequence. Germline assignment: CDR1 SGHNT and CDR2 YYREEE (reference sequence). The CDR3 extends over 14 amino acids. Trimming left V 5 bases short and J 1 base short, with 12 bases between. The data derive from a study of graft-versus-host responses after intestinal transplantation. Clones were read by immunoSEQ multiplex PCR, and TCRdb kept only the in-frame ones, dropping some. The sample carries about 45,000 clones, around 90% recorded once. The receptor was isolated from a human patient who received an intestinal transplant, so some T cells may come from the graft donor. Material: PBMCs, obtained 524 days after transplant. V and J are TRBV5-4 and TRBJ2-5; perhaps D is TRBD1 or TRBD2 (5 bases each). This chain's CDR3 is CASRKRDLQETQYF. The CDR3 DNA reads as TGTGCCAGCAGAAAACGGGACCTCCAAGAGACCCAGTACTTC.